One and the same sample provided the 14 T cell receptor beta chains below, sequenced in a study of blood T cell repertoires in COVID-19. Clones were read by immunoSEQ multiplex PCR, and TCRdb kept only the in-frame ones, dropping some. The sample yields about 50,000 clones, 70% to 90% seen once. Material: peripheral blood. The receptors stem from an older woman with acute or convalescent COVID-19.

As DNA, the CDR3 is TGTGCCATCAGGGGGGACAGGGGAGCCTACGAGCAGTACTTC. Translation gives CAIRGDRGAYEQYF. The chain has TRBV10-3 and TRBJ2-7, with 10 bases lining up with TRBD1. Germline V gene sequence: CDR1 ENHRY, CDR2 SYGVKD. This CDR3 comprises 14 residues. Trimming at V came to 6 bases and at J to 2 bases, leaving 4 bases not matched to a gene.

CDR3 DNA: TGCGCCAGCAGCTTGGCCGGGACTGAGAACAATGAGCAGTTCTTC. The encoded protein is CASSLAGTENNEQFF. The gene calls are TRBV5-1 and TRBJ2-1, with D possibly matching TRBD2 (6 bases). Trimming cost V 0 bases and J 5 bases, with 12 bases left between them. Looked up from germline, CDR1 is SGHRS and CDR2 is YFSETQ. The CDR3 sequence is 15 residues long.

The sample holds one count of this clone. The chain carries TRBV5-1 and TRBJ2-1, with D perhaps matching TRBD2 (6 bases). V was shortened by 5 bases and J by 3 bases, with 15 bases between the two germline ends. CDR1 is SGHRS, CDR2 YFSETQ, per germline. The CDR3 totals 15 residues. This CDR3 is CASRTGLAVYNEQFF. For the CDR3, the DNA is TGCGCCAGCAGAACCGGATTAGCGGTCTACAATGAGCAGTTCTTC. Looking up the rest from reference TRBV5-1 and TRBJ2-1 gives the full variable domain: KAGVTQTPRYLIKTRGQQVTLSCSPISGHRSVSWYQQTPGQGLQFLFEYFSETQRNKGNFPGRFSGRQFSNSRSEMNVSTLELGDSALYLCASRTGLAVYNEQFFGPGTRLTVL.

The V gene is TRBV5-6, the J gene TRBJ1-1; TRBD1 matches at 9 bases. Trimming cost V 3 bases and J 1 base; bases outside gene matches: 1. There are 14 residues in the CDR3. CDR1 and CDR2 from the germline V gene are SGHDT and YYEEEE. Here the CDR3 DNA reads TGTGCCAGCAGCTGGGACAGGGAGAACACTGAAGCTTTCTTT. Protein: CASSWDRENTEAFF.

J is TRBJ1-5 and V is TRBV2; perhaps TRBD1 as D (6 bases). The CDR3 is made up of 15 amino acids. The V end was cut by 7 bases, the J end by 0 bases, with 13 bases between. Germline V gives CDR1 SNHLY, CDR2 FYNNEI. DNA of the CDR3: TGTGCCAGCACCCGGACAGTTTATAGCAATCAGCCCCAGCATTTT. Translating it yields CASTRTVYSNQPQHF. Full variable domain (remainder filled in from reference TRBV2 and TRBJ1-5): EPEVTQTPSHQVTQMGQEVILRCVPISNHLYFYWYRQILGQKVEFLVSFYNNEISEKSEIFDDQFSVERPDGSNFTLKIRSTKLEDSAMYFCASTRTVYSNQPQHFGDGTRLSIL.

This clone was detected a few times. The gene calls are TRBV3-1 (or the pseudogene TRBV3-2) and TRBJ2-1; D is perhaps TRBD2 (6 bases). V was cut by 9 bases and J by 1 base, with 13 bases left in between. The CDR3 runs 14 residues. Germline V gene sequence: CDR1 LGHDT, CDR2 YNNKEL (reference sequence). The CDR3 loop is CARFAGRSYNEQFF. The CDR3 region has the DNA TGTGCCAGGTTTGCGGGAAGATCCTACAATGAGCAGTTCTTC.

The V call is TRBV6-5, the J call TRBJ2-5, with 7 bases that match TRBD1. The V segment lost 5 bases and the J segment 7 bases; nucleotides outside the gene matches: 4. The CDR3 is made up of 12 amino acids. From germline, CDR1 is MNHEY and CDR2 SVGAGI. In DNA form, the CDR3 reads TGTGCCAGCAGTCCCAACAGGGGGACCCAGTACTTC. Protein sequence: CASSPNRGTQYF.

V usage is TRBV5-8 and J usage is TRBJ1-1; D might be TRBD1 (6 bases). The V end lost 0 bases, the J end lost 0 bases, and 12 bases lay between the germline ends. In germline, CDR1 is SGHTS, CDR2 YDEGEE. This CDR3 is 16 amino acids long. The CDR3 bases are TGTGCCAGCAGCTTGGACCGAGGGGGAATGAACACTGAAGCTTTCTTT. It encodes CASSLDRGGMNTEAFF.

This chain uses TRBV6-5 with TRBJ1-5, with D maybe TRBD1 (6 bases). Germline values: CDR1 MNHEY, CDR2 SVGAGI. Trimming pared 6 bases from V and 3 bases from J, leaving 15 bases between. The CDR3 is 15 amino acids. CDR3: CASSTKQGINQPQHF. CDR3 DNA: TGTGCCAGCAGCACCAAGCAGGGGATCAATCAGCCCCAGCATTTT.

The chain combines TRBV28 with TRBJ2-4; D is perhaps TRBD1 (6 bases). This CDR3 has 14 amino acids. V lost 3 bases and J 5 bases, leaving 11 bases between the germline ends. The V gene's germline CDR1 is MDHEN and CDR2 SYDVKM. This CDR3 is CASSFSRTENIQYF. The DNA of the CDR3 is TGTGCCAGCAGTTTCTCCCGGACAGAAAACATTCAGTACTTC.

As DNA, the CDR3 is TGCAGTGCTAGTCCAAATAACTATGGCTACACCTTC. The encoded protein is CSASPNNYGYTF. The chain joins TRBV20-1 to TRBJ1-2; D gene unclear. Germline CDR1 DFQATT, CDR2 SNEGSKA (reference sequence). V was clipped by 3 bases and J by 1 base, with 6 bases between them. CDR3 length: 12 residues.

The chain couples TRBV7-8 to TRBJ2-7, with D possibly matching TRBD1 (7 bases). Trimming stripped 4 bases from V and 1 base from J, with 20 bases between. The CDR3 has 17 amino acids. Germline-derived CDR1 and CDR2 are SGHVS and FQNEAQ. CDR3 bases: TGTGCCAGCAGCTGGCTCGAGGGGGGACAGCGGTCCTACGAGCAGTACTTC. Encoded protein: CASSWLEGGQRSYEQYF.

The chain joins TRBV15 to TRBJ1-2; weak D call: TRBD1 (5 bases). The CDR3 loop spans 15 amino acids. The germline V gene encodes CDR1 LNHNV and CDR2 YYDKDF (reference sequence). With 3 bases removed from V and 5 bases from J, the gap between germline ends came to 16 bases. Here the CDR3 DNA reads TGTGCCACCAGCAGGGGGGGAACAGAGCGGTATGGCTACACCTTC. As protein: CATSRGGTERYGYTF.

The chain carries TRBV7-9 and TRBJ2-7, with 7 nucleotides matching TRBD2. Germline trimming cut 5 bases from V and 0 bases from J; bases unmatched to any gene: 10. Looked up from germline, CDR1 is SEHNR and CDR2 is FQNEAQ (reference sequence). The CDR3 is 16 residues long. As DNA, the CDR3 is TGTGCCAGCAGCCCCACGGGGGGAAGGAGCTCCTACGAGCAGTACTTC. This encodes CASSPTGGRSSYEQYF.